This T cell receptor (beta chain) was retrieved from a study of OX40 agonist ivuxolimab in advanced cancers. Overall study context: Dose-escalation patients had hepatocellular carcinoma, melanoma, renal cell or head and neck cancer. There were three patients with partial responses, one having hepatocellular carcinoma and two cutaneous melanoma.

Overall study results and limits: Relative to CD4+ cells, CD8+ T cells on average had more expanded clones. CD4+ and CD8+ blood T cells expanded clonally by week 6 at 0.1 to 3.0 mg/kg.

As regards this clone: Its specificity is unknown.

The germline CDR1 and CDR2 sequences are LGHNA and YNFKEQ. The CDR3 spans 14 residues. V shed 4 bases and J shed 4 bases, with 14 bases lying between them. This table comes from immunoSEQ multiplex PCR, and its TCRdb copy is limited to in-frame clones, with some not included. The sample has about 50,000 clones; just under 85% are singletons. This sequence joins TRBV4-2 and TRBJ2-7; D is possibly TRBD1 (5 bases). This specimen consisted of CD4+ or CD8+ T cells sorted from blood, obtained in a trial of the OX40 agonist ivuxolimab. This TCR was recovered from an adult with an advanced solid tumor such as melanoma, head and neck, liver or kidney cancer. CDR3 nucleotides: TGTGCCAGCAGCCCGCGTCCAGGGCAGTACGAGCAGTACTTC. This encodes CASSPRPGQYEQYF.